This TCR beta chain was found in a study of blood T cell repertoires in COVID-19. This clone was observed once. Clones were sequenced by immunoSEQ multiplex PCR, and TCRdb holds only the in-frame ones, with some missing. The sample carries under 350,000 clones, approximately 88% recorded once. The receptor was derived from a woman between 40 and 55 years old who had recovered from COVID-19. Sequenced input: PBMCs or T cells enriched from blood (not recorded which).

This CDR3 reads CASSSGRAGQPQHF. The CDR3 DNA follows: TGTGCCAGCAGCTCGGGCAGGGCTGGTCAGCCCCAGCATTTT. The chain carries TRBV7-8 and TRBJ1-5, with D tentatively TRBD1 (5 bases). CDR3 size: 14 residues. The germline V and J ends were trimmed by 4 bases and 6 bases, with 13 bases remaining between them. CDR1 is SGHVS, CDR2 FQNEAQ, per germline.